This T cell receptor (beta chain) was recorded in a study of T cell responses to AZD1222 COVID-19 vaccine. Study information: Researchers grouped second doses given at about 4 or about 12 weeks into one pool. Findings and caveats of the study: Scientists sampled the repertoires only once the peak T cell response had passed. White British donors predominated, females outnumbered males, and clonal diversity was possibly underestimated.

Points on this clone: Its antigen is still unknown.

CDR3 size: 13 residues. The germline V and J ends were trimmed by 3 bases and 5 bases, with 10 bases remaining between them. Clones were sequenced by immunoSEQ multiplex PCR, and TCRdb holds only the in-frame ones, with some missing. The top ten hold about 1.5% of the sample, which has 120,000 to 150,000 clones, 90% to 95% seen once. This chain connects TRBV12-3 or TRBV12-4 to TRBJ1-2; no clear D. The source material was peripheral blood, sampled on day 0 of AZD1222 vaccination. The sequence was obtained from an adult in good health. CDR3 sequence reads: CASSLRRLYGYTF. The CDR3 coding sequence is TGTGCCAGCAGTTTGAGACGGCTATATGGCTACACCTTC.